This T cell receptor beta chain was sequenced for a study of T-cell memory formation after mild COVID-19 (dated by TCRdb to about 2021). Study-level background: Most TCR sequence clusters were specific to one of the two donors. Two young, previously healthy adult volunteers made up the cohort, one male and one female. Longitudinal TCRalpha and TCRbeta repertoire sequencing tracked T-cell clones expanding and contracting after mild COVID-19 in a couple of donors. Broader findings and caveats from the paper: From day 15 to 85, contracting clones showed balanced CD4/CD8 phenotypes, whereas a second wave of clones that expanded from day 15 to 37 leaned towards CD4+. Only two mild cases were covered in the study, and larger cohorts including severe cases with pre-infection samples were considered necessary. Some responding clones were detected in pre-infection memory, which suggested that pre-existing cross-reactive memory T cells had joined the SARS-CoV-2 response. SARS-CoV-2 specificity of the second-wave clones peaking on day 37 was not confirmed. Contracting CD4+ clones were found mainly in CM and EM memory subsets, while CD8+ clones were enriched in EMRA.

For sequencing, an Illumina NovaSeq 6000 was employed. Using 5'RACE with constant-segment primers, TCRalpha and TCRbeta cDNA libraries were constructed, with sample barcodes and unique molecular identifiers added in the process. Trizol reagent was used to extract RNA from every sample. Libraries were amplified in two PCR steps, with a second sample barcode and Illumina TruSeq adapters added in the second step. Libraries were sequenced on an Illumina NovaSeq with 2 x 150 bp paired-end reads. Processing in the source paper ran as follows. Reads were demultiplexed and collapsed into UMI-guided consensus sequences with migec v1.2.7. Using mixcr v2.1.11, UMI consensuses were aligned to TRA and TRB V and J templates and then assembled into clonotypes. Expanded or contracted clonotypes were those called significant by both edgeR and NoisET, with noise models trained on biological replicates. For edgeR calls, the thresholds were a false discovery rate-adjusted p below 0.01 and a log2 fold-change of 1. As an exploratory analysis of dynamics, PCA with hierarchical clustering was applied to max-normalized trajectories of the 1000 most abundant clonotypes. The CD4 or CD8 phenotype of responding clones was assigned using the separately sequenced CD4+ and CD8+ repertoires. TCRdb applied fastp at Q25 and MiXCR to the public reads, then kept only in-frame beta chains. Rows are unified per CDR3 protein, each entry keeping the most common DNA and genes. TCRdb's processing, not the authors' own work, is the source of the V and J calls. A total of about 200,000 distinct CDR3 sequences appear in this sample, about 9.2% of them only once. The ten largest clones capture roughly 3.5% of the sample.

This clonotype was counted only a few times. The target of this receptor is not known. No base-level quality is on record; no much larger clone is a single base apart. PBMCs were isolated by Ficoll-Paque density gradient centrifugation. CDR1 and CDR2 are read off the germline V gene (reference sequence) as SEHNR and FQNEAQ. The CDR3 sequence holds 13 residues, the cysteine and phenylalanine included. Only CDR3 DNA remains: 39 bases, in frame from the first base. The junction shows trimming of 6 bases on V and 2 bases on J, and the gene matches do not reach 2 bases of it. The sequence joins TRBV7-9 to TRBJ2-3; a stretch of 7 junction bases matches TRBD2. This receptor was obtained from a man aged 18 to 35 who had mild COVID-19 (a few samples of this study predate the infection). The sample titles of this study are shuffled in the database, so cell type and time point are left out; the donor was told from shared clones. The specimen sequenced was PBMCs or a T cell subset sorted from them (not recorded which). The DNA is TGTGCCAGCAGGGCGGGGGACACAGATACGCAGTATTTT. Its translation reads: CASRAGDTDTQYF.